Presented here are 7 T cell receptor beta chains from one specimen sequenced in a study of a mutant IDH1 vaccine in newly diagnosed glioma. Time point in this sample: week 35, safety follow-up. Doses comprised 300 ug of mutant IDH1 20-mer peptide each, plus topical imiquimod. The antigens for these receptors are not known. Generated by immunoSEQ multiplex PCR, the TCRdb table keeps only in-frame clones and is missing some. The sample includes around 70,000 clones, more than 75% of them seen just once. The specimen was PBMCs, collected from a glioma patient whose treatment included an IDH1 peptide vaccine. These receptors all stem from a man younger than 45 with glioma.

The chain is built from TRBV11-2 and TRBJ2-1, with a weak D call TRBD2 (6 bases). Germline lookup yields CDR1 SGHAT and CDR2 FQNNGV. This CDR3 has 18 amino acids. The germline V and J ends were trimmed by 0 bases and 3 bases, with 18 bases remaining between them. Here the CDR3 reads CASSLDVPGTSIYNEQFF. DNA for the CDR3: TGTGCCAGCAGCTTAGATGTTCCGGGGACTTCGATCTACAATGAGCAGTTCTTC.

The chain is built from TRBV4-2 and TRBJ1-2; D call uncertain. Germline V gene data show CDR1 as LGHNA and CDR2 as YNFKEQ. The V gene lost 0 bases and the J gene lost 1 base, with 9 bases spanning the gap. This CDR3 has 15 residues. CDR3 sequence: CASSQDHTINYGYTF. The CDR3 nucleotides are TGTGCCAGCAGCCAAGATCACACAATTAACTATGGCTACACCTTC.

The chain uses TRBV2 and TRBJ2-7, with D unclear. CDR1 is SNHLY and CDR2 is FYNNEI in the germline V gene. The CDR3 runs to 13 residues. V dropped 1 base and J dropped 6 bases, with 10 bases sitting between them. The CDR3 loop reads CASSEGPQAEQYF. DNA for the CDR3: TGTGCCAGCAGTGAAGGGCCCCAGGCCGAGCAGTACTTC.

The J gene is TRBJ1-2, the V gene TRBV5-4, with 8 nucleotides matching TRBD1. The germline V gene has CDR1 SGHNT and CDR2 YYREEE (reference sequence). V dropped 4 bases and J dropped 8; count of bases not matched to a gene: 10. The CDR3 runs to 14 residues. The CDR3 nucleotides are TGTGCCAGCAGCCCTCTAGACAGGGGTAAAGGCTACACCTTC. Protein product: CASSPLDRGKGYTF.

The chain employs TRBV5-8 and TRBJ2-5; no clear D gene. The length of the CDR3 is 13 residues. V lost 1 base and J 1 base, leaving 5 bases between the germline ends. Germline CDR1 reads SGHTS; CDR2 reads YDEGEE. CDR3 bases: TGTGCCAGCAGCTTGCGGAGCCAAGAGACCCAGTACTTC. This translates into CASSLRSQETQYF.

The chain is built from TRBV2 and TRBJ1-1; the D gene is possibly TRBD1 (5 bases). The CDR3 is 12 residues long. V was trimmed by 3 bases and J by 6 bases, leaving 8 bases between them. Germline V CDR1 and CDR2: SNHLY, FYNNEI. The CDR3: CASSEGGAEAFF. In DNA, the CDR3 is TGTGCCAGCAGTGAGGGGGGGGCTGAAGCTTTCTTT.

The chain combines TRBV28 with TRBJ2-7; 9 positions agree with TRBD2. This CDR3 spans 21 amino acids. Trimming removed 6 bases from V and 2 bases from J; junction bases left unmatched: 26. Germline V CDR1 and CDR2: MDHEN, SYDVKM. The CDR3 DNA follows: TGTGCCAGCAGCGAGGACCTCTGGGGGCATAGCGGGAGATTTCGTACCTACGAGCAGTACTTC. It is translated as CASSEDLWGHSGRFRTYEQYF.